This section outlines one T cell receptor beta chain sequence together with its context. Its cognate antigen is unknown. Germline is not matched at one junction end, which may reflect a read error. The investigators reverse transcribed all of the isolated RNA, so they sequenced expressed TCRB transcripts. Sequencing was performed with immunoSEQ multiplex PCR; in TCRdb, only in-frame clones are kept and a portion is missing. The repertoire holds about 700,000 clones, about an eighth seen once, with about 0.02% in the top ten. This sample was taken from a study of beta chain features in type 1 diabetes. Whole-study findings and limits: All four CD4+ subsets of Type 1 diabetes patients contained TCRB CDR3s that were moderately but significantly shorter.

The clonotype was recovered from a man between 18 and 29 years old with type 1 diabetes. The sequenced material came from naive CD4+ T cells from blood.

The CDR3 loop is CASSWGVSYNEQFF. The CDR3 DNA sequence: TGTGCGAGCAGTTGGGGGGTGTCCTACAATGAGCAGTTCTTC. The V and J genes are TRBV11-2 and TRBJ2-1, with a possible D match to TRBD2 (6 bases). Germline CDR1 SGHAT, CDR2 FQNNGV. The CDR3 spans 14 residues.